The present entry profiles one T cell receptor beta chain with its context. The sample comes from a study of regulatory and conventional T cells in breast cancer. TCRdb reanalysed the PCR reads using MiXCR and keeps one entry per CDR3 protein. Of some 1,200 distinct CDR3 sequences listed, roughly two fifths are singletons. The V end was cut by 5 bases, the J end by 9 bases, with 11 bases between. The CDR3 consists of 13 residues. The clonotype originates from a female donor with breast cancer. Sequenced: regulatory T cells from blood. This rearrangement joins TRBV12-3 or TRBV12-4 to TRBJ1-6, with D uncertain. CDR3: CASSPGEVSPLHF. The CDR3 coding sequence is TGTGCCAGCAGTCCTGGAGAGGTTTCACCCCTCCACTTT.